Each of the 11 T cell receptor beta chains below was sequenced from the same sample in a study of shared clonotypes between healthy human individuals. Using immunoSEQ multiplex PCR, the repertoire was profiled, and TCRdb retains in-frame clones only, with some absent. The sample comprises about 600,000 clones, roughly four fifths of which are singletons, and approximately 12% rests with the top ten. The specimen was PBMCs. All receptors come from a middle-aged woman in good health. Some clones in this sample may be carry-over from other donors' samples.

This chain connects TRBV5-1 to TRBJ2-3, with TRBD2 as a possible D gene (5 bases). V dropped 0 bases and J dropped 5 bases, with 10 bases sitting between them. This CDR3 is 14 amino acids long. The germline CDR1 and CDR2 sequences are SGHRS and YFSETQ. The chain's CDR3 is CASSLGTLEDTQYF. CDR3 nucleotide sequence: TGCGCCAGCAGCTTGGGGACTTTAGAAGATACGCAGTATTTT.

V and J are TRBV4-2 and TRBJ1-1; weak D call: TRBD1 (5 bases). This CDR3 contains 15 residues. The germline gives CDR1 LGHNA, CDR2 YNFKEQ. Trimming removed 2 bases at V and 1 base at J, with 11 bases between. Here the CDR3 DNA reads TGTGCCAGCAGCCAACCGGGACGCACGAACACTGAAGCTTTCTTT. It codes for CASSQPGRTNTEAFF.

The chain carries TRBV6-1 and TRBJ2-1; tentatively, D is TRBD2 (5 bases). V lost 2 bases, J lost 4 bases, and 9 bases lay in between. Looked up from germline, CDR1 is MNHNS and CDR2 is SASEGT. The CDR3 is made up of 14 amino acids. The DNA for the CDR3 is TGTGCCAGCAGTGAAAGTGGCGGGTACAATGAGCAGTTCTTC. Translation gives CASSESGGYNEQFF.

This chain uses TRBV28 with TRBJ2-7, with D perhaps TRBD1 (5 bases). CDR3 length: 13 amino acids. Germline assignment: CDR1 MDHEN and CDR2 SYDVKM. Trimming took off 8 bases at V and 0 bases at J, with 11 bases between the two ends. The CDR3 coding sequence is TGTGCCAGCGGGAAAGACAGCTCCTACGAGCAGTACTTC. This gives the protein CASGKDSSYEQYF.

The V gene is TRBV27, the J gene TRBJ2-3; D is perhaps TRBD2 (6 bases). The V end was cut by 5 bases, the J end by 1 base, with 10 bases between. CDR3 length: 14 amino acids. Per the germline V gene, CDR1 is MNHEY and CDR2 is SMNVEV (reference sequence). The CDR3: CASSDRLGTDTQYF. The CDR3, as DNA: TGTGCCAGCAGTGACCGACTAGGCACAGATACGCAGTATTTT.

The rearrangement uses TRBV10-3 and TRBJ2-7; no clear D. Between the trimmed V and J ends, which lost 2 bases and 5 bases, there was a span of 7 bases. Germline values: CDR1 ENHRY, CDR2 SYGVKD. This CDR3 is built from 12 residues. CDR3 in amino acids: CAISENSDEQYF. The CDR3 nucleotides read TGTGCCATCAGTGAGAACAGCGACGAGCAGTACTTC.

This sequence joins TRBV5-1 and TRBJ2-7; 12 positions agree with TRBD2. V lost 3 bases, J lost 3 bases, and 13 bases stayed unmatched. The CDR3 spans 18 residues. The germline V gene has CDR1 SGHRS and CDR2 YFSETQ. The CDR3 reads CASSSAGLAGQLVYEQYF. The CDR3 region has the DNA TGCGCCAGCAGCTCGGCGGGACTAGCGGGTCAACTCGTCTACGAGCAGTACTTC. Using reference TRBV5-1 and TRBJ2-7 for the parts outside the CDR3, the full variable domain is KAGVTQTPRYLIKTRGQQVTLSCSPISGHRSVSWYQQTPGQGLQFLFEYFSETQRNKGNFPGRFSGRQFSNSRSEMNVSTLELGDSALYLCASSSAGLAGQLVYEQYFGPGTRLTVT.

This clone turned up a few times. The chain combines TRBV2 with TRBJ1-1, with TRBD1 as a possible D gene (6 bases). Germline V gives CDR1 SNHLY, CDR2 FYNNEI. The CDR3 spans 14 residues. The V and J ends lost 7 bases and 8 bases respectively, with 20 bases between them. Here the CDR3 reads CASTGRGAAKEAFF. The CDR3 DNA follows: TGTGCCAGCACCGGGCGGGGGGCCGCAAAAGAAGCTTTCTTT.

This clone has more than one count but fewer than ten. The V gene is TRBV6-4, the J gene TRBJ1-6, with D uncertain. From germline, CDR1 is MRHNA and CDR2 SNTAGT. The CDR3 totals 14 residues. Between the trimmed V and J ends, which lost 0 bases and 6 bases, there was a span of 6 bases. Written as DNA, the CDR3 is TGTGCCAGCAGTGACTCGCGGCCTAATTCACCCCTCCACTTT. This encodes CASSDSRPNSPLHF.

The chain couples TRBV6-5 to TRBJ1-2; D ambiguous. V was pared by 7 bases and J by 2 bases, with 8 bases between. In germline, CDR1 is MNHEY, CDR2 SVGAGI. This CDR3 has 12 amino acids. In DNA, the CDR3 is TGTGCCAGCAAGAGGCAGAACTATGGCTACACCTTC. This encodes CASKRQNYGYTF.

V is TRBV28 and J is TRBJ1-2, with 8 bases lining up with TRBD1. Unmatched junction bases numbered 8, after V lost 3 bases and J lost 8 bases. This CDR3 contains 14 residues. The germline V gene encodes CDR1 MDHEN and CDR2 SYDVKM. The CDR3 DNA sequence: TGTGCCAGCAGTTTCGTGGGACAGGCCAGGGGCTACACCTTC. Its translation is CASSFVGQARGYTF.